The source of this TCR beta chain is a study of beta chain features in type 1 diabetes. The CDR3 is 18 residues long. V lost 2 bases and J 2 bases, leaving 21 bases between the germline ends. Per the germline V gene, CDR1 is MNHEY and CDR2 is SMNVEV (reference sequence). Broader study findings: Shortening that was moderate but significant affected the TCRB CDR3s of Type 1 diabetes patients in all four CD4+ subsets.

Details on this clone: Its antigen is not identified.

Every bit of the isolated RNA underwent reverse transcription, so sequencing read expressed TCRB transcripts. The table came from immunoSEQ multiplex PCR; TCRdb's copy has only in-frame clones and leaves some out. The repertoire holds around 260,000 clones, with over 20% as singletons. The receptor was isolated from a woman in her thirties or forties with type 1 diabetes. Sequences were obtained from naive CD4+ T cells from blood. This chain connects TRBV27 to TRBJ1-2; D gene unclear. This chain's CDR3 is CASSLMAATHSLNYGYTF. CDR3 nucleotide sequence: TGTGCCAGCAGTTTAATGGCGGCTACCCATAGTTTGAACTATGGCTACACCTTC.